This TCR beta chain was sequenced in a study of T cell responses to AZD1222 COVID-19 vaccine (TCRdb year 2021). Turning to the overall study: Because spike-specific TCR depth and breadth did not differ between the two schedules, AZD1222 recipients who got a second dose at roughly 4 weeks were pooled with those who got a second dose at roughly 12 weeks. TCR sequencing was performed for roughly 240 trial participants, of whom roughly 200 were given two doses of AZD1222 and approximately 25 were given two doses of MenACWY control vaccine. Enrollment into the trials was organized by age into subgroups of 18-55, 56-69 and 70-plus years, and those subgroups contained 148, 28 and 57 TCR-sequenced participants, respectively. What the authors observed across the whole study: Conclusions about previously exposed vaccinees were limited because only six or seven AZD1222 recipients were SARS-CoV-2 seropositive at baseline. Most participants were white British and females outnumbered males, and the authors suggested that clonal diversity may have been underestimated. Reportedly, close to half of the unique spike-specific TCRs recognized epitopes lying outside the regions that are mutated in the B.1.351 and B.1.1.7 variants. CD4 TCRs associated with the vaccine covered the entire spike protein, and the dominant responses were in regions 160-218 and 743-854. Because no samples from the day 14 peak response were available, repertoires could be characterized only after the peak T cell response. The 56-69-year group was small, and its depth increase did not reach significance, likely because of low power. After two AZD1222 doses, spike-specific TCR breadth and depth were significantly higher than at day 0 and than in MenACWY recipients.

The CDR3 runs 14 residues from the cysteine to the phenylalanine. Solely the CDR3 DNA is kept, with 42 bases framed from the first base. CDR1 ENHRY and CDR2 SYGVKD were looked up in the germline V gene. V loses 4 bases of germline sequence and J loses 0 bases, and the interval between the two ends is 9 bases. Per the publication, the time point label means: baseline before first vaccination. Vaccinee samples came from UK trials COV001 and COV002, including a single-blind randomized controlled phase 2/3 trial of AZD1222 (ChAdOx1 nCoV-19) in healthy adults. For TCRbeta chain sequencing, PBMC samples were collected from trial participants at day 0 and at day 28 after the second dose. The CDR3 regions of human TCRbeta chains were analyzed by immunosequencing. Turning to the authors' computational methods: TCRs in the repertoires were compared against a reference library of SARS-CoV-2-specific TCRs that had been generated with the MIRA antigen-specificity platform. Breadth was defined as the fraction of unique TCRs that were SARS-CoV-2-associated, and depth was defined as the fraction of total T cells that were SARS-CoV-2-associated. Using the MIRA data, each spike-specific TCR was assigned both to the spike region to which the TCR was reactive and to a CD4 or CD8 class. Log10-transformed breadth and depth values were compared by one-way ANOVA with Sidak's multiple comparisons tests. The immuneACCESS repertoire file appears here via TCRdb, limited to in-frame rearrangements. These files lack a portion of the clones; in checked studies, under half of the deficit traces to unresolved V genes, and the cause of the others is not known. V and J calls and clone size are given by that table; D and trimming were obtained from the DNA. Counted in this sample were some 150,000 clones; 70% to 90% of them appeared once. The ten largest clones take up roughly 7.3% of the sample.

Points on this clone: The target of this receptor is not known. Per-base quality was not reported, and no clone a single base away is much larger than it. Other DNA sequences from this sample encode an identical CDR3 as well.

Source: peripheral blood, taken on day 0 of AZD1222 vaccination. The clonotype comes from an adult in good health. Recombination joined TRBV10-3 with TRBJ1-2; no D gene is confidently identified. The nucleotide sequence is given as TGTGCCATCAGTGGCGGGGTAGCTAACTATGGCTACACCTTC. Translated, it gives CAISGGVANYGYTF.